One sample yielded the 11 T cell receptor beta chains listed below, sequenced in a study of blood T cell repertoires in COVID-19. Profiling relied on immunoSEQ multiplex PCR, and the TCRdb table lists in-frame clones only, not all of them. The table lists about 230,000 clones, roughly 86% of them singletons. Material for sequencing was PBMCs or T cells enriched from blood (not recorded which). These receptors all come from a woman aged 25 to 39 with acute COVID-19.

This chain links TRBV24-1 with TRBJ2-3; a possible D gene is TRBD1 (5 bases). V lost 5 bases and J lost 4, with 12 bases in between. The CDR3 runs 14 residues. The V gene's germline CDR1 is KGHDR and CDR2 SFDVKD. The CDR3 is CATSGQGGSDTQYF. CDR3 nucleotide sequence: TGTGCCACCAGTGGGCAGGGCGGATCAGATACGCAGTATTTT.

The genes are TRBV5-1 and TRBJ1-6; 9 bases line up with TRBD1. Germline-derived CDR1 and CDR2 are SGHRS and YFSETQ. V was pared by 3 bases and J by 7 bases, with 5 bases of the junction left unmatched. This CDR3 comprises 15 residues. CDR3 region: CASSSGTGSNSPLHF. The CDR3 nucleotides read TGCGCCAGCAGCTCCGGGACAGGGAGCAATTCACCCCTCCACTTT.

This chain uses TRBV27 with TRBJ1-5, with TRBD1 identical over 11 bases. Germline values: CDR1 MNHEY, CDR2 SMNVEV (reference sequence). Germline trimming cut 2 bases from V and 5 bases from J; bases unmatched to any gene: 2. There are 15 residues in the CDR3. CDR3 in amino acids: CASSLGTGGHQPQHF. CDR3 coding DNA: TGTGCCAGCAGTTTAGGGACAGGGGGACATCAGCCCCAGCATTTT.

This chain uses TRBV30 with TRBJ1-2; weak D call: TRBD1 (5 bases). The germline V and J ends were trimmed by 5 bases and 7 bases, with 20 bases remaining between them. CDR3 length: 14 residues. Germline CDR1 and CDR2: GTSNPN and SVGIG (reference sequence). CDR3 residues: CAWGGAPGVGGYTF. The CDR3 bases are TGTGCCTGGGGGGGAGCCCCGGGGGTGGGTGGCTACACCTTC.

The V and J genes are TRBV27 and TRBJ1-2; D might be TRBD1 (5 bases). Germline V gene data show CDR1 as MNHEY and CDR2 as SMNVEV (reference sequence). Deletions cut 3 bases from V and 6 bases from J, with 14 bases between. The CDR3 is made up of 14 amino acids. The CDR3 sequence is CASSFGGAGDGYTF. In DNA, the CDR3 is TGTGCCAGCAGTTTTGGCGGGGCGGGAGATGGCTACACCTTC.

This sequence joins TRBV7-2 and TRBJ1-1; D unresolved. V was trimmed by 1 base and J by 7 bases, leaving 10 bases between them. The germline CDR1 and CDR2 sequences are SGHTA and FQGNSA. The CDR3 extends over 13 amino acids. The CDR3 spells CASSLGGLDEAFF. The DNA of the CDR3 is TGTGCCAGCAGCTTAGGAGGGCTCGATGAAGCTTTCTTT. The whole variable domain, filled in from reference TRBV7-2 and TRBJ1-1, reads GAGVSQSPSNKVTEKGKDVELRCDPISGHTALYWYRQSLGQGLEFLIYFQGNSAPDKSGLPSDRFSAERTGGSVSTLTIQRTQQEDSAVYLCASSLGGLDEAFFGQGTRLTVV.

A single count supports this clone. The chain joins TRBV6-2 or TRBV6-3 to TRBJ2-7; 7 bases match TRBD2. The germline V gene encodes CDR1 MNHEY and CDR2 SVGEGT. The CDR3 consists of 13 residues. Trimming cost V 2 bases and J 6 bases; bases outside gene matches: 4. CDR3 coding DNA: TGTGCCAGCAGTTACATAAGGGAGGGCGAGCAGTACTTC. It encodes CASSYIREGEQYF.

This chain links TRBV9 with TRBJ1-3; D uncertain. The CDR3 extends over 13 amino acids. Trimming cost V 1 base and J 2 bases, with 4 bases left between them. The germline V gene encodes CDR1 SGDLS and CDR2 YYNGEE. This CDR3 reads CASSVLPGNTIYF. The CDR3 DNA follows: TGTGCCAGCAGCGTACTTCCTGGAAACACCATATATTTT. Looking up the rest from reference TRBV9 and TRBJ1-3 gives the full variable domain: DSGVTQTPKHLITATGQRVTLRCSPRSGDLSVYWYQQSLDQGLQFLIQYYNGEERAKGNILERFSAQQFPDLHSELNLSSLELGDSALYFCASSVLPGNTIYFGEGSWLTVV.

The gene calls are TRBV7-6 and TRBJ2-3, with D perhaps TRBD1 (5 bases). V lost 5 bases to trimming and J lost 2 bases, with 14 bases between them. The germline gives CDR1 SGHVS, CDR2 FNYEAQ. The CDR3 is 15 amino acids. The DNA of the CDR3 is TGTGCCAGCAGCCAGGGTATTAGGCTCACAGATACGCAGTATTTT. Encoded protein: CASSQGIRLTDTQYF.

The rearrangement joins TRBV11-2 to TRBJ1-1; 7 nucleotides align to TRBD1. The CDR3 is 15 residues long. Germline CDR1 and CDR2: SGHAT and FQNNGV. Unmatched junction bases numbered 5, after V lost 3 bases and J lost 1 base. This CDR3 reads CASSFHRTGNTEAFF. In nucleotides, the CDR3 is TGTGCCAGCAGCTTCCATCGGACAGGGAACACTGAAGCTTTCTTT.

In its sample, this clone was seen once. This rearrangement joins TRBV20-1 to TRBJ1-4; a possible D gene is TRBD1 (5 bases). V lost 3 bases and J 0 bases, leaving 14 bases between the germline ends. Germline V CDR1 and CDR2: DFQATT, SNEGSKA (reference sequence). The CDR3 contains 16 residues. The CDR3 DNA sequence: TGCAGTGCTAGTCTTTCAGGGCGAGCAACTAATGAAAAACTGTTTTTT. It specifies CSASLSGRATNEKLFF.